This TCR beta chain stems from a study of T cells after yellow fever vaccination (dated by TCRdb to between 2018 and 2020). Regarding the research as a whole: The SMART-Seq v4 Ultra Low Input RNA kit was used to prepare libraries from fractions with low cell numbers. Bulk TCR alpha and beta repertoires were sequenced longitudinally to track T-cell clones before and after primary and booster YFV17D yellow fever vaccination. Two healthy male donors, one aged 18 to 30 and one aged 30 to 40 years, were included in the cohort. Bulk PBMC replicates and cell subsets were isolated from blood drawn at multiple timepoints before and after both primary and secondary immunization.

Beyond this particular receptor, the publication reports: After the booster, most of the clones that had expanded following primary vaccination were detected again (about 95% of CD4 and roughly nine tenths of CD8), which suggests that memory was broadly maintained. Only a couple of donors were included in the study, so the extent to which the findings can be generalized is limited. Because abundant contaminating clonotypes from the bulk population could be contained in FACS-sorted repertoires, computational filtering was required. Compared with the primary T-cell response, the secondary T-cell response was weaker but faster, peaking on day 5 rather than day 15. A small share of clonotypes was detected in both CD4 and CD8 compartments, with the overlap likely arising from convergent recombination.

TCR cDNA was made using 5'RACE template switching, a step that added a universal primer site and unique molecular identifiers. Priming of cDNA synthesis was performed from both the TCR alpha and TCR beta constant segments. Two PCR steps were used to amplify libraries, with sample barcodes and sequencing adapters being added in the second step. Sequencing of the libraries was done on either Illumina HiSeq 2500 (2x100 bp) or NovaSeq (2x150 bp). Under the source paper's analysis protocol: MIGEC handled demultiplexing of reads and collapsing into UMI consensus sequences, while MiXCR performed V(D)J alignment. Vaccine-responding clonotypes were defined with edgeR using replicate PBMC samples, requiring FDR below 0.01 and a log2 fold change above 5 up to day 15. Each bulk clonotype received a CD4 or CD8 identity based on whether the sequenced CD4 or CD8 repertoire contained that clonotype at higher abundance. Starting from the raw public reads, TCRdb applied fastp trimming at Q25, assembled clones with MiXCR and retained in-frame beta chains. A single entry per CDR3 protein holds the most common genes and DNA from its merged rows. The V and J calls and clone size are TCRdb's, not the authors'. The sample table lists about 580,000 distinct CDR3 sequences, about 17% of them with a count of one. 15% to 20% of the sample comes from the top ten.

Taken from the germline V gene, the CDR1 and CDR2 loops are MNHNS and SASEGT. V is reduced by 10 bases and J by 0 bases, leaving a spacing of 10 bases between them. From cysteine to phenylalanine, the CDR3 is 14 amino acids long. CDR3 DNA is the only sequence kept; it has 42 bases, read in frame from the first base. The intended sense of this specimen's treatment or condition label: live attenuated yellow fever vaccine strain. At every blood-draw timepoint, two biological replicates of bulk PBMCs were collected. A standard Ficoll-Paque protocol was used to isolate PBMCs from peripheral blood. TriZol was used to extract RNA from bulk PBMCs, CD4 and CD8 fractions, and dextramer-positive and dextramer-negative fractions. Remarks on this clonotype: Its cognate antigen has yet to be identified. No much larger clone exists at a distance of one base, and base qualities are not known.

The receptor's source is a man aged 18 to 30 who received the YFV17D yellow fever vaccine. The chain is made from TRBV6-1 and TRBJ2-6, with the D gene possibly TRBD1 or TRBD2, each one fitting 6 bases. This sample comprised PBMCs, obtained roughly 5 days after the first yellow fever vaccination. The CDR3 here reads CATGGGSGANVLTF. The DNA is TGTGCCACCGGGGGCGGCTCTGGGGCCAACGTCCTGACTTTC.